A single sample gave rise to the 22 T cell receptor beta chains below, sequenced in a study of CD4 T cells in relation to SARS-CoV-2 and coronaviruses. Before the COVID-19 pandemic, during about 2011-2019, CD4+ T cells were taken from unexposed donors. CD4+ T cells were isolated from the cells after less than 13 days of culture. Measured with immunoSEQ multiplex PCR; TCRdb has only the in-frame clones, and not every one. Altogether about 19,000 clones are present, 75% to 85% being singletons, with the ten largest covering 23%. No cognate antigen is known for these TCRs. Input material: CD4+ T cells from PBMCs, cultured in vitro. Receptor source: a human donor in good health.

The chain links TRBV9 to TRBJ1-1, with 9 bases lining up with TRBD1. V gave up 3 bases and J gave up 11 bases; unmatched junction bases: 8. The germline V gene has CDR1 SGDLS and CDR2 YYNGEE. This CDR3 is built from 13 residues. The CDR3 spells CASSGPGQGYAFF. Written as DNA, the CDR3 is TGTGCCAGCAGCGGCCCGGGACAGGGATATGCTTTCTTT. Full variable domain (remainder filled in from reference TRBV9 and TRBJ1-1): DSGVTQTPKHLITATGQRVTLRCSPRSGDLSVYWYQQSLDQGLQFLIQYYNGEERAKGNILERFSAQQFPDLHSELNLSSLELGDSALYFCASSGPGQGYAFFGQGTRLTVV.

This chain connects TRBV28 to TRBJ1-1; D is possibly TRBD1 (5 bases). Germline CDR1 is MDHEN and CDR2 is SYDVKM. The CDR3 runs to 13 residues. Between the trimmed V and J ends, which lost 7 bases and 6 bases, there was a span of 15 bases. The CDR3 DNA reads TGTGCCAGCATGCAGGGTAATCGGGCTGAAGCTTTCTTT. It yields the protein CASMQGNRAEAFF.

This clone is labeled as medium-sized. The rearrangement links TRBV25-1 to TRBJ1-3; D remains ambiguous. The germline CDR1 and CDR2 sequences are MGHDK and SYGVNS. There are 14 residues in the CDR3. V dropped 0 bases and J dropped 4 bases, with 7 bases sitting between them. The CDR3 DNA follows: TGTGCCAGCAGTGAATATGCACAGGGAAACACCATATATTTT. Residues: CASSEYAQGNTIYF. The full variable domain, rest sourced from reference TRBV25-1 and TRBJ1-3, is EADIYQTPRYLVIGTGKKITLECSQTMGHDKMYWYQQDPGMELHLIHYSYGVNSTEKGDLSSESTVSRIRTEHFPLTLESARPSHTSQYLCASSEYAQGNTIYFGEGSWLTVV.

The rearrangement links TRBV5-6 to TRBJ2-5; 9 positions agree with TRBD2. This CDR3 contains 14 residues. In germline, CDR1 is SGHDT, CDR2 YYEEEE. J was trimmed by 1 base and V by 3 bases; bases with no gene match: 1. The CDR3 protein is CASSSSGTQETQYF. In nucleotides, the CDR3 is TGTGCCAGCAGCTCTAGCGGGACCCAAGAGACCCAGTACTTC.

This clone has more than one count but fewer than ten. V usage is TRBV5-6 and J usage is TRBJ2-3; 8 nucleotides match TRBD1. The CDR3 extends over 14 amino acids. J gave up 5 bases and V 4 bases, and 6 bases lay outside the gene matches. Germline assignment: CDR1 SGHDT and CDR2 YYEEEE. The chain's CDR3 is CASSRDRGGDTQYF. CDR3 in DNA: TGTGCCAGCAGCAGAGACAGGGGTGGAGATACGCAGTATTTT.

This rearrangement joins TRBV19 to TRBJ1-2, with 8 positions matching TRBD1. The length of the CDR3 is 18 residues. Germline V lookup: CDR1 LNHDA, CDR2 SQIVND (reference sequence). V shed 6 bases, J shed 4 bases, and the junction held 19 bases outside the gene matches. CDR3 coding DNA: TGTGCCAGTAGCCCCCCCGGACAGGGTACCCTACGGGGCTATGGCTACACCTTC. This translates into CASSPPGQGTLRGYGYTF.

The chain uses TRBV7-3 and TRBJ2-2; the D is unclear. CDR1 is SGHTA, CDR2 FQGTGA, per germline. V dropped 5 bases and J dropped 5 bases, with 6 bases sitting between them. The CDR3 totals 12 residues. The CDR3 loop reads CASSPLTGELFF. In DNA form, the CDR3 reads TGTGCCAGCAGCCCGCTAACCGGGGAGCTGTTTTTT.

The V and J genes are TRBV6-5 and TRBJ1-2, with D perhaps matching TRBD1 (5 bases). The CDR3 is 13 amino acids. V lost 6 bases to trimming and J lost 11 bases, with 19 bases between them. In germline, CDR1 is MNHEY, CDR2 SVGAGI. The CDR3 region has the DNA TGTGCCAGCAGGTCCCCGGGACCGCTCAGATACACCTTC. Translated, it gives CASRSPGPLRYTF.

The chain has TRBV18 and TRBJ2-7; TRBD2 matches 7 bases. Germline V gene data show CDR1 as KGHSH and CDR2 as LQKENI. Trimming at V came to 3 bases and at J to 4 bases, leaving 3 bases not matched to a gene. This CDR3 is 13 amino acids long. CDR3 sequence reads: CASSPGLEYEQYF. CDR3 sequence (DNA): TGTGCCAGCTCACCCGGACTAGAGTACGAGCAGTACTTC.

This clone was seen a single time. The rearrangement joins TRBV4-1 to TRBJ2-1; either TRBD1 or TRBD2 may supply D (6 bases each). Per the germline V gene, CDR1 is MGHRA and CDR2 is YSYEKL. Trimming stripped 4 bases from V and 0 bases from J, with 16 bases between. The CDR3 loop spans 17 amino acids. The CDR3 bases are TGCGCCAGCAGCCGTCCGGGGGCCGCGGCCTCCTACAATGAGCAGTTCTTC. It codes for CASSRPGAAASYNEQFF.

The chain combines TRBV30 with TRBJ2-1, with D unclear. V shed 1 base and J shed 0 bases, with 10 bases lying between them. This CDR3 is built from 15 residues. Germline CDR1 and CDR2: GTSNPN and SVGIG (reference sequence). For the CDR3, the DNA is TGTGCCTGGAGTGATGACTCCCCCTCCTACAATGAGCAGTTCTTC. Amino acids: CAWSDDSPSYNEQFF. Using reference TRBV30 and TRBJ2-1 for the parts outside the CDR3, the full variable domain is SQTIHQWPATLVQPVGSPLSLECTVEGTSNPNLYWYRQAAGRGLQLLFYSVGIGQISSEVPQNLSASRPQDRQFILSSKKLLLSDSGFYLCAWSDDSPSYNEQFFGPGTRLTVL.

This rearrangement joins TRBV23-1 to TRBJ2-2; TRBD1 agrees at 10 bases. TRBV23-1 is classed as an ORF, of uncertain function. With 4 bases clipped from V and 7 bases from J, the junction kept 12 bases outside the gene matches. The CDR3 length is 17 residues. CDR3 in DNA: TGCGCCAGCAGTCCGCAGACAGGGGGCTGGGTATACGGGGAGCTGTTTTTT. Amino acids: CASSPQTGGWVYGELFF.

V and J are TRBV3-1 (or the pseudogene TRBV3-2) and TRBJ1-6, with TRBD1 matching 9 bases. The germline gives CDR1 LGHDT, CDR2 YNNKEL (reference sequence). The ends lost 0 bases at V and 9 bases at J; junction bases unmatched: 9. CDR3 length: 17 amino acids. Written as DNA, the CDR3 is TGTGCCAGCAGCCAAGAAGGGACAGGGAGATTTGTTTCACCCCTCCACTTT. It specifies CASSQEGTGRFVSPLHF.

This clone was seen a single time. In DNA form, the CDR3 reads TGTGCCAGCAGTTACAACGGAAACACCGGGGAGCTGTTTTTT. Amino acids: CASSYNGNTGELFF. This sequence joins TRBV6-2 or TRBV6-3 and TRBJ2-2, with D unresolved. In germline, CDR1 is MNHEY, CDR2 SVGEGT. V was clipped by 2 bases and J by 2 bases, with 6 bases between them. This CDR3 region has 14 residues.

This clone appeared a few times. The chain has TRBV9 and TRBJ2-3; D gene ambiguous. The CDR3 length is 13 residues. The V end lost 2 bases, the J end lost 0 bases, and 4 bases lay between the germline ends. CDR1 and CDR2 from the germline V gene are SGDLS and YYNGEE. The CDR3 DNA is TGTGCCAGCAGCGTGACCAGCACAGATACGCAGTATTTT. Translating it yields CASSVTSTDTQYF. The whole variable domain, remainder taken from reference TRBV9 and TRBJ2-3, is DSGVTQTPKHLITATGQRVTLRCSPRSGDLSVYWYQQSLDQGLQFLIQYYNGEERAKGNILERFSAQQFPDLHSELNLSSLELGDSALYFCASSVTSTDTQYFGPGTRLTVL.

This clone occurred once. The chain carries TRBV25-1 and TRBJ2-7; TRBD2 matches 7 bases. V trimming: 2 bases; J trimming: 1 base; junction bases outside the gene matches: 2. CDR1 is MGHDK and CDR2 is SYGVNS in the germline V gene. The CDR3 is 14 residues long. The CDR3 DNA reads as TGTGCCAGCAGTGAAAGGGGAGGGTCCTACGAGCAGTACTTC. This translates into CASSERGGSYEQYF.

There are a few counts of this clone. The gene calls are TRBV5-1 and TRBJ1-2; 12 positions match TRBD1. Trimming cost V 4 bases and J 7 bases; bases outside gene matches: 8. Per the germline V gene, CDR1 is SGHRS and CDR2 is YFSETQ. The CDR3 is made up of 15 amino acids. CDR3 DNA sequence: TGCGCCAGCAGCAGTCCCGGGACAGGGGGCGTTGGCTACACCTTC. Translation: CASSSPGTGGVGYTF.

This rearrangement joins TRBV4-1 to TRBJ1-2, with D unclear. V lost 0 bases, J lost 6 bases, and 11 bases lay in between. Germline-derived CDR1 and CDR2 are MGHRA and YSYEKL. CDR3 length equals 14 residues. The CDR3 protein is CASSQDSGRHGYTF. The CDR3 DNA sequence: TGCGCCAGCAGCCAAGATTCTGGCAGACATGGCTACACCTTC.

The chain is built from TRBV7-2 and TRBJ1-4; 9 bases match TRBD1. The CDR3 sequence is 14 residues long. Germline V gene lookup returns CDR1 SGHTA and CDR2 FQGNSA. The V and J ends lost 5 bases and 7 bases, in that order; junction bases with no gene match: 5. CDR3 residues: CASSRDRGGEKLFF. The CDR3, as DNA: TGTGCCAGCAGCCGCGACAGGGGGGGTGAAAAACTGTTTTTT.

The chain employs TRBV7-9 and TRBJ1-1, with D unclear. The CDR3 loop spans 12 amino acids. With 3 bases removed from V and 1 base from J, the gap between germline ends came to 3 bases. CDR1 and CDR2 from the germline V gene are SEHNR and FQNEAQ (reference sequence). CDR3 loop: CASSFQNTEAFF. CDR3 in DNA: TGTGCCAGCAGCTTCCAGAACACTGAAGCTTTCTTT.

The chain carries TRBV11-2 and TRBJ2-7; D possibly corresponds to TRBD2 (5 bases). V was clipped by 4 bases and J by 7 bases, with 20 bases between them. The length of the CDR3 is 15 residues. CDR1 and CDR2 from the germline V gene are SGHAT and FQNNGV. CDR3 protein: CASSSGFTGRWEQYF. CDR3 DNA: TGTGCCAGCAGCTCGGGGTTTACCGGACGGTGGGAGCAGTACTTC.

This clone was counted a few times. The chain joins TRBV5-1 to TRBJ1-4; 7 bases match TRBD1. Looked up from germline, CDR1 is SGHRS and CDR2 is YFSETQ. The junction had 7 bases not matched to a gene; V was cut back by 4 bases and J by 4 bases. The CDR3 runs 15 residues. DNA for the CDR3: TGCGCCAGCAGCCTGGGGGGACAGCTTAATGAAAAACTGTTTTTT. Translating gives CASSLGGQLNEKLFF.